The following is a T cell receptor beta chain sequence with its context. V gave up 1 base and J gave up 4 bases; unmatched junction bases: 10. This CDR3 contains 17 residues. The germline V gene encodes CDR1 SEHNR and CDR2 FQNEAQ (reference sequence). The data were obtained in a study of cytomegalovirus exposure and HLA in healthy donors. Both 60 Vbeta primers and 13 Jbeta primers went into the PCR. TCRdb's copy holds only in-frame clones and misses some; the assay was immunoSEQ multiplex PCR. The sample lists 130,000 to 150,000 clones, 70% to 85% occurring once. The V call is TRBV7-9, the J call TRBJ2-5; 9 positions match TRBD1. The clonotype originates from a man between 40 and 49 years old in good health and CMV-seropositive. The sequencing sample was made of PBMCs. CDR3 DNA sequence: TGTGCCAGCAGCTTAGGGAGTGCGGGACAGGGTTCAGAGACCCAGTACTTC. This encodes CASSLGSAGQGSETQYF.